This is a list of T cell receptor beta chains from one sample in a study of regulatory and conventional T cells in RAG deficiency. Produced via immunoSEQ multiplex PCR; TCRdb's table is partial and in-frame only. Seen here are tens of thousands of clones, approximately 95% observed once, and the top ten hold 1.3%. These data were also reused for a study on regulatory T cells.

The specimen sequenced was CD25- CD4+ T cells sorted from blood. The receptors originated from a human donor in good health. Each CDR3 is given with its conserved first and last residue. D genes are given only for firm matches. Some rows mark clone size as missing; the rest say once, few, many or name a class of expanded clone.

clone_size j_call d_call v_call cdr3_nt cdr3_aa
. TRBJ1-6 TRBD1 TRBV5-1 TGCGCCAGCAGCTTACGACAGGGTGGCTCACCCCTCCACTTT CASSLRQGGSPLHF
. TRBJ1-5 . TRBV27 TGTGCCAGCAGTTTATATTTAGGCAATCAGCCCCAGCATTTT CASSLYLGNQPQHF
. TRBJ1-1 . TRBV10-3 TGTGCCATCAGTGTGGGTCAGGCACAGACTGAAGCTTTCTTT CAISVGQAQTEAFF
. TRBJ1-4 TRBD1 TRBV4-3 TGCGCCAGCAGCCAAGAAGGGGGCATAATGAAGAAACTGTTTTTT CASSQEGGIMKKLFF
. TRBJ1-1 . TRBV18 TGTGCCAGCTCACCCCGCCTTCCTCAGGATACTGAAGCTTTCTTT CASSPRLPQDTEAFF
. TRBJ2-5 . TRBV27 TGTGCCAGCAGTATACAGGGACGAGAGACCCAGTACTTC CASSIQGRETQYF
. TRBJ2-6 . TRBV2 TGTGCCACCGAGGACAGAGGTAGAGGGGCCAACGTCCTGACTTTC CATEDRGRGANVLTF
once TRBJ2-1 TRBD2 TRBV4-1 TGCGCCAGCAGCCTAATGGTAGCGGGGATCTCCAATGAGCAGTTCTTC CASSLMVAGISNEQFF
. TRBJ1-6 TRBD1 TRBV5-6 TGTGCCAGCAGCACCTTGGACAGGTATAATTCACCCCTCCACTTT CASSTLDRYNSPLHF
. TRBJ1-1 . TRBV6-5 TGTGCCAGCAGTTACGGGACTCTGAACACTGAAGCTTTCTTT CASSYGTLNTEAFF
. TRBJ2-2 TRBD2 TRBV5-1 TGCGCCAGCAGCGTAGGACTAGCGGGGAACACCGGGGAGCTGTTTTTT CASSVGLAGNTGELFF
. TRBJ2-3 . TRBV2 TGTGCCAGCCGGGACACCACAAACACAGATACGCAGTATTTT CASRDTTNTDTQYF
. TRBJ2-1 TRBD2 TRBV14 TGTGCCAGCAGCCCCCGGCTAGCGGGGACCGCCTTCTACTCCTACAATGAGCAGTTCTTC CASSPRLAGTAFYSYNEQFF
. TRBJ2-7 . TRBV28 TGTGCCAGCAGTTACAAGTCCTACGAGCAGTACTTC CASSYKSYEQYF
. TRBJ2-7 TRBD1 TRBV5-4 TGTGCCAGCAGCCGACAGGGAGCCTACGAGCAGCACTTC CASSRQGAYEQHF
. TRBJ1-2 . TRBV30 TGTGCCTGGACTCGGGGTGACTATGGCTACACCTTC CAWTRGDYGYTF
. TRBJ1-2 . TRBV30 TGTGCCTGGAACGGGGGAGCGGGGGGCTACACCTTC CAWNGGAGGYTF
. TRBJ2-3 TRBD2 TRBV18 TGTGCCAGCTCACCACCTTGGCGGGGGGGCACGGATACGCAGTATTTT CASSPPWRGGTDTQYF
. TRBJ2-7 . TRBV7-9 TGTGCCAGTCGGGGACTCTCCTACGAGCAGTACTTC CASRGLSYEQYF
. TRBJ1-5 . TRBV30 TGTGCCTGGAGTTACAGATTTAATCAGCCCCAGCATTTT CAWSYRFNQPQHF
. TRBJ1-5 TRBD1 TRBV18 TGTGCCAGCTCATCTGGACAGGGGGCTGGGAGCAATCAGCCCCAGCATTTT CASSSGQGAGSNQPQHF
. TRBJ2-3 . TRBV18 TGTGCCAGCTCACCCTCTGGTAGAGATACGCAGTATTTT CASSPSGRDTQYF
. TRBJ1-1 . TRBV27 TGTGCCAGCAGTTTATATGAGAGGAACACTGAAGCTTTCTTT CASSLYERNTEAFF
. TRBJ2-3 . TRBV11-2 TGTGCCAGCAGCTTGGGAATAGCGTTCTCCCCAGATACGCAGTATTTT CASSLGIAFSPDTQYF
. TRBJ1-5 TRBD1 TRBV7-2 TGTGCCAGCAGCTACAGGGGGGATCAGCCCCAGCATTTT CASSYRGDQPQHF
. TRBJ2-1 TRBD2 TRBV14 TGTGCCAGCAGCCAACGACTAGCGGGGGGTTCGAGCTCCTACAATGAGCAGTTCTTC CASSQRLAGGSSSYNEQFF
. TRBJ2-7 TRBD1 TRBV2 TGTGCCAGCAGGGATACTCCGGGACAGTTGTACGAGCAGTACTTC CASRDTPGQLYEQYF
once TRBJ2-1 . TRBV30 TGTGCCTGGAGTAAGGGGTTCAATGAGCAGTTCTTC CAWSKGFNEQFF
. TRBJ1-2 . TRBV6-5 TGTGCCAGCAGTCCCGGGTCGCAGGGAAGCTATGGCTACACCTTC CASSPGSQGSYGYTF
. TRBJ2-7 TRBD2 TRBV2 TGTGCCAGCAGTATGGGAGGGGTGGCCTACGAGCAGTACTTC CASSMGGVAYEQYF
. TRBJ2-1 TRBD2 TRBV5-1 TGCGCCAGCGGGGAAAGCGGGGTGTCCTACAATGAGCAGTTCTTC CASGESGVSYNEQFF
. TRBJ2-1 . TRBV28 TGTGCCAGCAGCACGCCAGGGAACAATGAGCAGTTCTTC CASSTPGNNEQFF